This TCR beta chain was profiled in a study of shared clonotypes between healthy human individuals. This CDR3 spans 15 amino acids. CDR1 and CDR2 from the germline V gene are MGHDK and SYGVNS. V lost 5 bases, J lost 0 bases, and 11 bases lay in between. This table comes from immunoSEQ multiplex PCR, and its TCRdb copy is limited to in-frame clones, with some not included. The sample has about 600,000 clones, more than 95% seen once. The sequenced material came from naive CD4+ T cells sorted from blood. The sample's subset: CD45RA+ positively selected. This sequence was found in a woman in her twenties or thirties in good health. This sequence joins TRBV25-1 and TRBJ1-3; TRBD1 might be the D (6 bases). Here the CDR3 DNA reads TGTGCCAGCAGTCAACCAGGGGACTCTGGAAACACCATATATTTT. Protein sequence: CASSQPGDSGNTIYF.